Below are 20 T cell receptor beta chains sequenced from a single sample in a study of cytomegalovirus exposure and HLA in healthy donors. Use of 60 Vbeta and 13 Jbeta primers characterized the PCR. Assay: immunoSEQ multiplex PCR; the TCRdb copy retains only in-frame clones and omits some. The repertoire consists of 200,000 or so clones, with roughly four fifths occurring once and the leading ten covering approximately 2%. What was sequenced was PBMCs. The receptors stem from a woman aged 18-29 years in good health and CMV-seropositive.

The J gene is TRBJ1-2, the V gene TRBV2; the D is unclear. Trimming cost V 10 bases and J 2 bases, with 11 bases left between them. This CDR3 contains 12 residues. The germline CDR1 and CDR2 sequences are SNHLY and FYNNEI. The chain's CDR3 is CATPLLNYGYTF. CDR3 bases: TGTGCCACCCCCCTGTTGAACTATGGCTACACCTTC.

The chain uses TRBV9 and TRBJ2-5; 9 bases are shared with TRBD1. The germline V gene has CDR1 SGDLS and CDR2 YYNGEE. Unmatched junction bases numbered 4, after V lost 4 bases and J lost 3 bases. This CDR3 region has 14 residues. The CDR3 loop is CASSLQGAKETQYF. DNA of the CDR3: TGTGCCAGCAGCCTACAGGGGGCAAAAGAGACCCAGTACTTC. Filled out from reference TRBV9 and TRBJ2-5, the complete variable domain reads DSGVTQTPKHLITATGQRVTLRCSPRSGDLSVYWYQQSLDQGLQFLIQYYNGEERAKGNILERFSAQQFPDLHSELNLSSLELGDSALYFCASSLQGAKETQYFGPGTRLLVL.

The CDR3 DNA is TGTGCCAGCAGCTCGGACAGCTTCGTTTCACCCCTCCACTTT. Its protein is CASSSDSFVSPLHF. V is TRBV5-8 and J is TRBJ1-6; D might be TRBD1 (6 bases). There are 14 residues in the CDR3. The germline V gene encodes CDR1 SGHTS and CDR2 YDEGEE. V was pared by 3 bases and J by 9 bases, with 13 bases between.

The chain links TRBV5-1 to TRBJ2-3, with TRBD1 matching over 8 bases. The CDR3 has 14 residues. V gave up 4 bases and J gave up 1 base; unmatched junction bases: 2. Germline loops: CDR1 SGHRS, CDR2 YFSETQ. The CDR3 region is CASSGTGRTDTQYF. The CDR3 DNA is TGCGCCAGCAGCGGGACAGGTCGCACAGATACGCAGTATTTT.

V usage is TRBV4-1 and J usage is TRBJ2-1; possible D gene TRBD2, 7 bases. CDR1 is MGHRA and CDR2 is YSYEKL in the germline V gene. The CDR3 loop spans 16 amino acids. The V gene lost 1 base and the J gene lost 1 base, with 11 bases spanning the gap. CDR3 residues: CASSQGTRGSYNEQFF. The DNA for the CDR3 is TGCGCCAGCAGCCAAGGGACTAGGGGGTCCTACAATGAGCAGTTCTTC.

In DNA, the CDR3 is TGTGCCAGCAGCTTGGTGGGGACAGGGGTGAGTTCACCCCTCCACTTT. Translating gives CASSLVGTGVSSPLHF. The chain links TRBV5-6 to TRBJ1-6; TRBD1 agrees at 10 bases. Per germline, CDR1 SGHDT and CDR2 YYEEEE. The J segment lost 9 bases and the V segment lost 0 bases, leaving 6 bases of the junction unmatched. The CDR3 spans 16 residues.

Details on this clone: An end of the junction differs from the germline gene, which may be a read error. The rearrangement links TRBV6-6 to TRBJ1-5; 7 bases map to TRBD1. In germline, CDR1 is MNHNY, CDR2 SVGAGI (reference sequence). The CDR3 length is 13 residues. CDR3 sequence reads: CASSYSGDREQGF. The CDR3 nucleotides read TGTGCCAGCAGTTACTCCGGCGACAGGGAGCAGGGTTTT.

The CDR3 sequence: CASSQAVNSGANVLTF. In DNA, the CDR3 is TGCGCCAGCAGCCAGGCCGTGAACTCTGGGGCCAACGTCCTGACTTTC. The chain joins TRBV4-3 to TRBJ2-6; no reliable D call. This CDR3 is 16 amino acids long. V was shortened by 3 bases and J by 0 bases, with 9 bases between the two germline ends. Germline-derived CDR1 and CDR2 are LGHNA and YSLEER.

The chain combines TRBV23-1 with TRBJ2-1, with D perhaps TRBD1 (6 bases). TRBV23-1 counts as an open reading frame of uncertain function. The V and J ends lost 6 bases and 13 bases respectively, with 13 bases between them. The length of the CDR3 is 11 residues. The CDR3: CASRVTGLQFF. CDR3 nucleotide sequence: TGCGCCAGCAGAGTAACAGGGTTACAGTTCTTC.

This clone was detected only a few times. The genes are TRBV6-5 and TRBJ1-4; maybe TRBD1 (5 bases). The germline gives CDR1 MNHEY, CDR2 SVGAGI. CDR3 length equals 14 residues. The V end was cut by 5 bases, the J end by 5 bases, with 12 bases between. The chain's CDR3 is CASSEGAGNEKLFF. CDR3 bases: TGTGCCAGCAGTGAAGGGGCCGGAAATGAAAAACTGTTTTTT.

V usage is TRBV9 and J usage is TRBJ2-1, with 11 bases matching TRBD2. The CDR3 has 16 residues. V was pared by 2 bases and J by 6 bases, with 7 bases of the junction left unmatched. The V gene's germline CDR1 is SGDLS and CDR2 YYNGEE. CDR3 coding DNA: TGTGCCAGCAGCGTCTCCGGGACTAGCGGTGCCAATGAGCAGTTCTTC. It translates to CASSVSGTSGANEQFF. The whole variable domain, filled in from reference TRBV9 and TRBJ2-1, reads DSGVTQTPKHLITATGQRVTLRCSPRSGDLSVYWYQQSLDQGLQFLIQYYNGEERAKGNILERFSAQQFPDLHSELNLSSLELGDSALYFCASSVSGTSGANEQFFGPGTRLTVL.

This clone was detected a few times. The chain combines TRBV18 with TRBJ1-2; D may be TRBD1 (6 bases). Germline values: CDR1 KGHSH, CDR2 LQKENI. The CDR3 length is 20 residues. The ends were cut back, 4 bases at V and 0 bases at J, with 27 bases in the middle. CDR3 DNA sequence: TGTGCCAGCTCACGCACTACTTCTCCGCGGGGGGCCGTAGCTAACTATGGCTACACCTTC. Its translation: CASSRTTSPRGAVANYGYTF.

This sequence joins TRBV6-4 and TRBJ2-2; maybe TRBD2 (5 bases). CDR1 is MRHNA, CDR2 SNTAGT, per germline. The CDR3 contains 14 residues. The V end lost 6 bases, the J end lost 4 bases, and 12 bases lay between the germline ends. In DNA form, the CDR3 reads TGTGCCAGCAGGCCAACTAGAGGCACCGGGGAGCTGTTTTTT. This gives the protein CASRPTRGTGELFF.

The chain employs TRBV30 and TRBJ2-3; tentatively, D is TRBD1 (5 bases). Deletions cut 6 bases from V and 2 bases from J, with 12 bases between. This CDR3 is built from 13 residues. Germline-derived CDR1 and CDR2 are GTSNPN and SVGIG (reference sequence). For the CDR3, the DNA is TGTGCCTGTGAACAGGCGAACACAGATACGCAGTATTTT. Translated, it gives CACEQANTDTQYF.

This chain uses TRBV28 with TRBJ1-3; perhaps TRBD1 as D (5 bases). V was trimmed by 6 bases and J by 4 bases, leaving 10 bases between them. The CDR3 consists of 13 residues. CDR1 is MDHEN, CDR2 SYDVKM, per germline. The CDR3 DNA is TGTGCCAGCAGCCTAGACAGAGGAAACACCATATATTTT. It specifies CASSLDRGNTIYF.

The rearrangement uses TRBV19 and TRBJ2-1; a possible D gene is TRBD2 (5 bases). Germline-derived CDR1 and CDR2 are LNHDA and SQIVND (reference sequence). CDR3 size: 13 residues. The V gene lost 8 bases and the J gene lost 7 bases, with 15 bases spanning the gap. CDR3 residues: CASDGRPGNEQFF. CDR3 in DNA: TGTGCCAGTGATGGCCGCCCGGGGAATGAGCAGTTCTTC.

The DNA of the CDR3 is TGTGCCAGCAGCGACAGTCAATCCTATGGCTACACCTTC. Its translation is CASSDSQSYGYTF. V usage is TRBV7-2 and J usage is TRBJ1-2, with a tentative D call TRBD1 (5 bases). In germline, CDR1 is SGHTA, CDR2 FQGNSA. The CDR3 runs to 13 residues. The ends were cut back, 5 bases at V and 4 bases at J, with 11 bases in the middle.

This clone was seen more than once but under ten times. The CDR3 spells CASSFRGAFNEQFF. The CDR3 DNA sequence: TGTGCCAGCAGTTTTCGGGGGGCCTTCAATGAGCAGTTCTTC. The chain couples TRBV28 to TRBJ2-1; a weak D match, TRBD2 (7 bases). V was clipped by 3 bases and J by 6 bases, with 12 bases between them. This CDR3 contains 14 residues. Looked up from germline, CDR1 is MDHEN and CDR2 is SYDVKM.

The V gene is TRBV4-1, the J gene TRBJ2-2; D is ambiguous. The CDR3 is 13 residues long. Trimming stripped 6 bases from V and 5 bases from J, with 10 bases between. Per the germline V gene, CDR1 is MGHRA and CDR2 is YSYEKL. The CDR3 here is CASRPTVTGELFF. In DNA form, the CDR3 reads TGCGCCAGCAGACCCACTGTGACCGGGGAGCTGTTTTTT.

This chain connects TRBV28 to TRBJ1-2, with TRBD1 as a possible D gene (5 bases). V lost 6 bases and J lost 4, with 18 bases in between. This CDR3 has 15 residues. Germline-derived CDR1 and CDR2 are MDHEN and SYDVKM. CDR3 in amino acids: CASSLGPGGGYGYTF. CDR3 in DNA: TGTGCCAGCAGCTTAGGCCCGGGGGGGGGCTATGGCTACACCTTC.